This T cell receptor (beta chain) was sequenced during a study of cytomegalovirus exposure and HLA in healthy donors. Study conclusions and caveats: The presence/absence work took it that sequencing depth was about the same across donors.

Primers: 60 Vbeta forward and 13 Jbeta reverse. The repertoire was sequenced with immunoSEQ multiplex PCR; TCRdb's copy has only in-frame clones and lacks some. The sample has 70,000 to 90,000 clones; more than 70% are singletons. As regards this clone: Its antigen is currently unknown.

Germline CDR1 and CDR2: SGHRS and YFSETQ. The CDR3 sequence is 16 residues long. V shed 2 bases and J 1 base; nucleotides not matched to a gene: 8. The TCR originated in a man between 40 and 49 years old in good health and CMV-seronegative. Sequences were obtained from PBMCs. The V call is TRBV5-1, the J call TRBJ2-7, with 8 bases identical to TRBD2. The CDR3 nucleotides read TGCGCCAGCAGCTTCACCCCGGGACTAGATTCCTACGAGCAGTACTTC. Residues: CASSFTPGLDSYEQYF.